One sample yielded the 31 T cell receptor beta chains listed below, sequenced in a study of T cell changes during pregnancy in multiple sclerosis. Clones were sequenced by immunoSEQ multiplex PCR, and TCRdb holds only the in-frame ones, with some missing. The sample consists of tens of thousands of clones, 80% to 95% of them appearing once. The sequenced sample was CD4+ T cells from peripheral blood mononuclear cells, obtained in the second trimester of pregnancy. The receptor set was obtained from a female donor with multiple sclerosis, enrolled in a pregnancy study.

This chain links TRBV5-1 with TRBJ1-1, with D unresolved. CDR1 is SGHRS, CDR2 YFSETQ, per germline. The CDR3 is 13 residues long. Trimming cost V 5 bases and J 2 bases, with 10 bases left between them. The chain's CDR3 is CASSYTGNTEAFF. In nucleotides, the CDR3 is TGCGCCAGCAGTTATACGGGTAACACTGAAGCTTTCTTT.

The chain recombines TRBV5-6 with TRBJ2-3, with D perhaps TRBD2 (6 bases). The V and J ends lost 3 bases and 1 base respectively, with 12 bases between them. The CDR3 contains 15 residues. The germline V gene encodes CDR1 SGHDT and CDR2 YYEEEE. Here the CDR3 DNA reads TGTGCCAGCAGCTACGTAGCGGTGCGCACAGATACGCAGTATTTT. This translates into CASSYVAVRTDTQYF.

The chain has TRBV5-1 and TRBJ1-6; 8 bases align to TRBD1. This CDR3 contains 15 residues. J gave up 9 bases and V 3 bases, and 8 bases lay outside the gene matches. In germline, CDR1 is SGHRS, CDR2 YFSETQ. Here the CDR3 DNA reads TGCGCCAGCAGCTACTTGACAGGGGAGTTTTCACCCCTCCACTTT. It yields the protein CASSYLTGEFSPLHF.

This clone has a handful of counts. At one of its ends the junction is not consistent with the germline gene, which may arise from a read error. This chain connects TRBV25-1 to TRBJ2-7; D gene ambiguous. The CDR3 runs to 11 residues. Germline lookup yields CDR1 MGHDK and CDR2 SYGVNS. CDR3 loop: CASSGRDEQYF. The CDR3 DNA follows: TGTGCCAGTAGTGGAAGAGACGAGCAGTACTTC.

J is TRBJ2-2 and V is TRBV15; D might be TRBD1 (6 bases). CDR1 LNHNV and CDR2 YYDKDF come from the germline V gene (reference sequence). V lost 3 bases and J 6 bases, leaving 14 bases between the germline ends. CDR3 length: 15 residues. CDR3 DNA: TGTGCCACCAGCAGGGCGACAGGTTTCGCCGGGGAGCTGTTTTTT. Protein product: CATSRATGFAGELFF.

About this clone: This CDR3 is missing its conserved last phenylalanine or tryptophan, likely due to a read error. The V gene is TRBV2, the J gene TRBJ1-2; D is uncertain. CDR3 length: 13 residues. The V gene lost 3 bases and the J gene lost 0 bases, with 5 bases spanning the gap. Germline values: CDR1 SNHLY, CDR2 FYNNEI. The CDR3 bases are TGTGCCAGCAGTGAGCATACTAACTATGGCTACACCCTC. Encoded protein: CASSEHTNYGYTL.

This clone was found once. V usage is TRBV27 and J usage is TRBJ2-7, with 9 bases fitting TRBD1. Trimming took 6 bases from V and 3 from J; bases not matched to a gene: 9. The germline V gene has CDR1 MNHEY and CDR2 SMNVEV (reference sequence). This CDR3 is 15 amino acids long. The CDR3 is CASRQDRGRDYEQYF. The CDR3 DNA reads as TGTGCCAGCAGGCAGGACAGGGGAAGGGACTACGAGCAGTACTTC.

V gene TRBV18 combines with J gene TRBJ1-4, with 10 bases lining up with TRBD1. This CDR3 has 15 amino acids. Per germline, CDR1 KGHSH and CDR2 LQKENI. Germline trimming cut 6 bases from V and 6 bases from J; bases unmatched to any gene: 7. CDR3 loop: CASSRTGGKDEKLFF. The CDR3 DNA follows: TGTGCCAGCTCTCGGACAGGGGGGAAAGATGAAAAACTGTTTTTT.

The V call is TRBV9, the J call TRBJ2-1, with D possibly TRBD2 on 5 matching bases. Germline CDR1 reads SGDLS; CDR2 reads YYNGEE. The CDR3 is 14 residues long. Trimming cost V 0 bases and J 2 bases, with 6 bases left between them. The CDR3 DNA follows: TGTGCCAGCAGCGTAGGCGGGCCCTACAATGAGCAGTTCTTC. The encoded protein is CASSVGGPYNEQFF.

The chain has TRBV2 and TRBJ2-2; D remains ambiguous. CDR1 SNHLY and CDR2 FYNNEI come from the germline V gene. The CDR3 has 15 amino acids. The V end lost 6 bases, the J end lost 0 bases, and 11 bases lay between the germline ends. The chain's CDR3 is CASSLQHTNTGELFF. CDR3 bases: TGTGCCAGCAGCCTACAGCATACGAACACCGGGGAGCTGTTTTTT. The whole variable domain, remainder taken from reference TRBV2 and TRBJ2-2, is EPEVTQTPSHQVTQMGQEVILRCVPISNHLYFYWYRQILGQKVEFLVSFYNNEISEKSEIFDDQFSVERPDGSNFTLKIRSTKLEDSAMYFCASSLQHTNTGELFFGEGSRLTVL.

The chain uses TRBV28 and TRBJ2-5; D remains unclear. V was trimmed by 3 bases and J by 4 bases, leaving 12 bases between them. CDR3 length equals 14 residues. The germline gives CDR1 MDHEN, CDR2 SYDVKM. The CDR3 protein is CASSFPILRETQYF. CDR3 nucleotide sequence: TGTGCCAGCAGTTTTCCTATATTGCGAGAGACCCAGTACTTC.

The CDR3 bases are TGTGCCAGCAGCTTGGTGGGACTAGCTGGTTACGAGCAGTACTTC. It is translated as CASSLVGLAGYEQYF. The V call is TRBV5-4, the J call TRBJ2-7; TRBD2 aligns across 9 bases. Germline V lookup: CDR1 SGHNT, CDR2 YYREEE (reference sequence). After removal of 0 bases from V and 4 bases from J, the junction contained 5 bases not matched to a gene. CDR3 length equals 15 residues.

This chain connects TRBV10-2 to TRBJ2-1; 11 bases align to TRBD2. The V gene end was trimmed by 6 bases and the J gene end by 5 bases; junction bases not matched to a gene: 12. Looked up from germline, CDR1 is WSHSY and CDR2 is SAAADI. The CDR3 runs 17 residues. The CDR3 DNA is TGCGCCAGCAGCGGACATAACCCTAGCGGGAGGAACAATGAGCAGTTCTTC. Protein: CASSGHNPSGRNNEQFF.

The rearrangement joins TRBV5-4 to TRBJ2-2; D possibly corresponds to TRBD1 (5 bases). This CDR3 spans 16 amino acids. Germline V gene data show CDR1 as SGHNT and CDR2 as YYREEE (reference sequence). Trimming cost V 4 bases and J 0 bases, with 13 bases left between them. In DNA form, the CDR3 reads TGTGCCAGCAGCCCTAGACAGAGCGCGAACACCGGGGAGCTGTTTTTT. Protein sequence: CASSPRQSANTGELFF.

The V call is TRBV7-9, the J call TRBJ2-7; 8 bases line up with TRBD2. The trim removed 3 bases at V and 7 bases at J, leaving 14 bases unmatched. This CDR3 comprises 16 residues. Germline loops: CDR1 SEHNR, CDR2 FQNEAQ (reference sequence). DNA of the CDR3: TGTGCCAGCAGCTTTCTTGTTCGGGGGGGGCCTGGGGAGCAGTACTTC. Encoded protein: CASSFLVRGGPGEQYF.

The chain recombines TRBV19 with TRBJ2-7; tentative D call: TRBD2 (6 bases). This CDR3 has 12 residues. The germline V and J ends were trimmed by 4 bases and 3 bases, with 7 bases remaining between them. Germline values: CDR1 LNHDA, CDR2 SQIVND (reference sequence). CDR3 loop: CASSKGLYEQYF. DNA for the CDR3: TGTGCCAGTAGTAAGGGACTCTACGAGCAGTACTTC. The entire variable domain, with the rest obtained from reference TRBV19 and TRBJ2-7, is as follows: DGGITQSPKYLFRKEGQNVTLSCEQNLNHDAMYWYRQDPGQGLRLIYYSQIVNDFQKGDIAEGYSVSREKKESFPLTVTSAQKNPTAFYLCASSKGLYEQYFGPGTRLTVT.

The chain combines TRBV5-1 with TRBJ1-1; 7 bases are shared with TRBD1. Looked up from germline, CDR1 is SGHRS and CDR2 is YFSETQ. V shed 0 bases and J 8 bases; nucleotides not matched to a gene: 7. The CDR3 sequence is 14 residues long. This CDR3 is CASSLGDSGREAFF. In DNA, the CDR3 is TGCGCCAGCAGCTTGGGGGACAGCGGGCGCGAAGCTTTCTTT.

The gene calls are TRBV18 and TRBJ2-5; D possibly corresponds to TRBD1 (6 bases). The CDR3 has 14 residues. The V gene's germline CDR1 is KGHSH and CDR2 LQKENI. Trimming removed 0 bases at V and 3 bases at J, with 8 bases between. This chain's CDR3 is CASSPPGAKETQYF. CDR3 DNA sequence: TGTGCCAGCTCACCACCGGGGGCTAAAGAGACCCAGTACTTC. The full variable domain, in which reference TRBV18 and TRBJ2-5 provide the parts outside the CDR3, is NAGVMQNPRHLVRRRGQEARLRCSPMKGHSHVYWYRQLPEEGLKFMVYLQKENIIDESGMPKERFSAEFPKEGPSILRIQQVVRGDSAAYFCASSPPGAKETQYFGPGTRLLVL.

The J gene is TRBJ2-1, the V gene TRBV19, with D perhaps TRBD2 (5 bases). This CDR3 is 16 amino acids long. Germline CDR1 and CDR2: LNHDA and SQIVND (reference sequence). The V and J ends lost 3 bases and 7 bases respectively, with 19 bases between them. As DNA, the CDR3 is TGTGCCAGTAGTATGCTTTCTGGGAGTTGGAAAAATGAGCAGTTCTTC. Its translation is CASSMLSGSWKNEQFF. The full variable domain, with the rest looked up from reference TRBV19 and TRBJ2-1, is DGGITQSPKYLFRKEGQNVTLSCEQNLNHDAMYWYRQDPGQGLRLIYYSQIVNDFQKGDIAEGYSVSREKKESFPLTVTSAQKNPTAFYLCASSMLSGSWKNEQFFGPGTRLTVL.

The J gene is TRBJ2-7, the V gene TRBV10-3, with 7 bases aligning to TRBD1. CDR1 ENHRY and CDR2 SYGVKD come from the germline V gene. Unmatched junction bases numbered 12, after V lost 6 bases and J lost 4 bases. The CDR3 contains 15 residues. The CDR3 loop reads CAIRTSGTASYEQYF. CDR3 sequence (DNA): TGTGCCATCAGGACCTCCGGGACAGCATCGTACGAGCAGTACTTC.

The rearrangement links TRBV19 to TRBJ2-3, with 13 positions matching TRBD2. Germline CDR1 reads LNHDA; CDR2 reads SQIVND (reference sequence). The CDR3 consists of 15 residues. The ends lost 4 bases at V and 4 bases at J; junction bases unmatched: 2. The CDR3 sequence is CASSKTSGRPDTQYF. CDR3 bases: TGTGCCAGTAGTAAGACTAGCGGGAGGCCAGATACGCAGTATTTT.

This chain joins TRBV27 and TRBJ1-2; TRBD1 agrees at 8 bases. Germline CDR1 and CDR2: MNHEY and SMNVEV (reference sequence). The CDR3 totals 14 residues. Losses at the gene ends were 6 bases for V and 7 bases for J; bases not matched to a gene: 10. The chain's CDR3 is CASSRQGSIPGYTF. The CDR3 nucleotides read TGTGCCAGCAGCCGACAGGGGTCTATTCCTGGCTACACCTTC.

The chain couples TRBV19 to TRBJ1-6; unclear D gene. CDR1 and CDR2 from the germline V gene are LNHDA and SQIVND (reference sequence). The length of the CDR3 is 15 residues. Deletions cut 5 bases from V and 7 bases from J, with 15 bases between. CDR3 nucleotides: TGTGCCAGTAGTGTGGGCGGGTCCGCAAATTCACCCCTCCACTTT. Translated, it gives CASSVGGSANSPLHF.

The chain combines TRBV2 with TRBJ2-5; 9 bases line up with TRBD1. Germline loops: CDR1 SNHLY, CDR2 FYNNEI. CDR3 length: 13 residues. With V trimmed by 1 base and J by 11 bases, 5 bases remained unmatched. The CDR3 spells CASSEEGGQGQYF. The DNA of the CDR3 is TGTGCCAGCAGTGAAGAAGGGGGACAGGGTCAGTACTTC.

V and J are TRBV11-2 and TRBJ2-4; 7 bases are a match to TRBD1. V dropped 5 bases and J dropped 1; count of bases not matched to a gene: 2. The germline gives CDR1 SGHAT, CDR2 FQNNGV. The CDR3 has 14 residues. For the CDR3, the DNA is TGTGCCAGCAGCCAGGACAGGGCCAAAAACATTCAGTACTTC. Its protein product is CASSQDRAKNIQYF.

The V gene is TRBV11-3, the J gene TRBJ1-1; 9 bases align to TRBD1. The V gene's germline CDR1 is SGHNT and CDR2 YENEEA. The V gene end was trimmed by 5 bases and the J gene end by 4 bases; junction bases not matched to a gene: 8. This CDR3 is built from 15 residues. The DNA of the CDR3 is TGTGCCAGCAGCGGGACAGGGCGTTTCGGCACTGAAGCTTTCTTT. It specifies CASSGTGRFGTEAFF.

Here the CDR3 reads CASSQDLIQNSGNTIYF. CDR3 bases: TGCGCCAGCAGCCAAGATCTAATACAGAACTCTGGAAACACCATATATTTT. The chain has TRBV4-3 and TRBJ1-3; D gene ambiguous. Trimming left V 0 bases short and J 0 bases short, with 12 bases between. The CDR3 spans 17 residues. Germline CDR1 is LGHNA and CDR2 is YSLEER.

This clone was seen once. J is TRBJ2-1 and V is TRBV5-6; TRBD2 matches at 8 bases. The CDR3 runs 17 residues. J lost 0 bases, V lost 4 bases, and 9 bases had no gene match. Germline V gives CDR1 SGHDT, CDR2 YYEEEE. The CDR3 DNA reads as TGTGCCAGCAGCCGCCGACTAGCGCTTAGCTCCTACAATGAGCAGTTCTTC. It specifies CASSRRLALSSYNEQFF. The full variable domain, rest sourced from reference TRBV5-6 and TRBJ2-1, is DAGVTQSPTHLIKTRGQQVTLRCSPKSGHDTVSWYQQALGQGPQFIFQYYEEEERQRGNFPDRFSGHQFPNYSSELNVNALLLGDSALYLCASSRRLALSSYNEQFFGPGTRLTVL.

The V gene is TRBV7-9, the J gene TRBJ1-2; possible D gene TRBD1, 5 bases. The germline CDR1 and CDR2 sequences are SEHNR and FQNEAQ (reference sequence). V lost 3 bases to trimming and J lost 4 bases, with 15 bases between them. The CDR3 is 15 amino acids. CDR3 sequence (DNA): TGTGCCAGCAGCTTGGGCCAGGGATTAGGCTATGGCTACACCTTC. Encoded protein: CASSLGQGLGYGYTF.

This chain connects TRBV7-2 to TRBJ1-3; D is undetermined. Germline loops: CDR1 SGHTA, CDR2 FQGNSA. V lost 7 bases, J lost 0 bases, and 13 bases lay in between. The CDR3 loop spans 15 amino acids. The CDR3 sequence: CASTTQVNSGNTIYF. The CDR3 nucleotides read TGTGCCAGCACCACGCAGGTGAACTCTGGAAACACCATATATTTT.

This chain connects TRBV15 to TRBJ2-1; 8 bases map to TRBD1. Unmatched junction bases numbered 11, after V lost 3 bases and J lost 1 base. The CDR3 loop spans 18 amino acids. Germline lookup yields CDR1 LNHNV and CDR2 YYDKDF (reference sequence). The CDR3 here is CATSRRGAQGGSYNEQFF. CDR3 in DNA: TGTGCCACCAGCAGGAGGGGGGCACAGGGGGGATCCTACAATGAGCAGTTCTTC.